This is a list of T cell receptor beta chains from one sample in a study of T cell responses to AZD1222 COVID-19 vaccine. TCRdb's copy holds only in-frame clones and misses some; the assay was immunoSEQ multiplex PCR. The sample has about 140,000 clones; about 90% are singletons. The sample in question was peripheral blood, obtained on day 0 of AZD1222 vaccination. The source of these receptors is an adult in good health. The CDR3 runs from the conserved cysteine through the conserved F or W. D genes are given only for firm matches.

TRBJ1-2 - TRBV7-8 CASSPGEVRQHGYTF
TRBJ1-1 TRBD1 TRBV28 CASSLPIQGVNTEAFF
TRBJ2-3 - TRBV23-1 CASSQSASSDTQYF
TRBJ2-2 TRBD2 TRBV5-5 CASSLALAGNTGELFF
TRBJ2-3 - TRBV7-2 CASSFGDLGSDTQYF
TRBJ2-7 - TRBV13 CASSLRGSGYEQYF
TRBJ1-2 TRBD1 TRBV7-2 CASSLVGAGGSVGYTF
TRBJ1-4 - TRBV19 CASSTGITPFEKLFF
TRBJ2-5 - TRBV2 CASPEGETQYF
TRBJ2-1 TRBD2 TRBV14 CASSHFGTGTSSYNEQFF
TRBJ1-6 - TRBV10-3 CAISESQGPDSPLHF
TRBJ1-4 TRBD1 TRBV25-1 CASSESGTAFF
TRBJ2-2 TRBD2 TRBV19 CASSTGTSGRANTGELFF
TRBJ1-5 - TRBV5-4 CASSSGGPGENQPQHF
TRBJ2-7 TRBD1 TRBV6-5 CASSQRQGGQYF
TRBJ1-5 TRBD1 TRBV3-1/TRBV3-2 CASSPGTGLFGRNQPQHF
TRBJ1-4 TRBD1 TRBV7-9 CASSRTGGNAGNEKLFF
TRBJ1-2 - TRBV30 CAWSVATYGYTF
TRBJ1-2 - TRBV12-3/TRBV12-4 CASSEGLMRGYTF
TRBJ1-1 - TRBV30 CAWSVDVNTEAFF
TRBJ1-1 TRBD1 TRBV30 CAWSVLGGQRHTEAFF
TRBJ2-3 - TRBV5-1 CASSLSLGGDTQYF
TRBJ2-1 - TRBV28 CASSFLAGTEFF
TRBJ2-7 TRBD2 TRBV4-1 CASSQEGRPSGLYEQYF
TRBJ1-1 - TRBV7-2 CASSRGQNTEAFF
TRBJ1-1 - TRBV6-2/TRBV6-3 CASSYWENTEAFF
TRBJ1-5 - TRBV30 CAWRAGIKEPQHF
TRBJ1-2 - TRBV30 CACRWGPGGYTF
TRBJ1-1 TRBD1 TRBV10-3 CAIRRVAGGSDTEAFF
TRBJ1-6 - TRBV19 CASSSRQEAISPLHF
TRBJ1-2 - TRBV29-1 CSVVEGGNYGYTF
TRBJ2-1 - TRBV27 CASSLGVPYSFEQFF
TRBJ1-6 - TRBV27 CASSLSLGSSYNSPLHF
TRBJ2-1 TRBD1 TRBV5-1 CASSTGTGVQFF
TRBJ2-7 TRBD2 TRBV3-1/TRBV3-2 CASSPKGLVYDEQYF
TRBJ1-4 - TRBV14 CASSQDAGAGEKLFF
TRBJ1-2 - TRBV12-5 CASGLPGGGYTF
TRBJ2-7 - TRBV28 CASVPGGVSYEQYF
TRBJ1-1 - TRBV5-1 CASSLDPGGDTEAFF
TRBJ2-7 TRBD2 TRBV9 CASSTTGTSDEQYF
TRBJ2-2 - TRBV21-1 CASSKGQGAQIGELFF
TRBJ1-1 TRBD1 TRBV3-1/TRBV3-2 CASSPPGQTTEAFF
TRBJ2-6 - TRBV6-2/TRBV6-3 CASSYRGSGANVLTF
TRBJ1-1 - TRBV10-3 CAISESEGTEAFF
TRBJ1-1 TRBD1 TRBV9 CASSAGQGRYTEAFF
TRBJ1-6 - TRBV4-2 CASSHAGLRQPNSPLHF
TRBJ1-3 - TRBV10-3 CAISGRTGTFSGNTIYF
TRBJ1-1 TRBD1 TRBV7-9 CASSQGQGLGTEAFF
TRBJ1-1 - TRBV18 CASSPTGERTWDTEAFF
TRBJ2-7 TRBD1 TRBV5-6 CASSLGQGRNEQYF
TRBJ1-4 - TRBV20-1 CSARFNEKLFF
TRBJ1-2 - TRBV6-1 CASSEGGYGYTF
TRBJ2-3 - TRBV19 CASSPRSGDTQYF